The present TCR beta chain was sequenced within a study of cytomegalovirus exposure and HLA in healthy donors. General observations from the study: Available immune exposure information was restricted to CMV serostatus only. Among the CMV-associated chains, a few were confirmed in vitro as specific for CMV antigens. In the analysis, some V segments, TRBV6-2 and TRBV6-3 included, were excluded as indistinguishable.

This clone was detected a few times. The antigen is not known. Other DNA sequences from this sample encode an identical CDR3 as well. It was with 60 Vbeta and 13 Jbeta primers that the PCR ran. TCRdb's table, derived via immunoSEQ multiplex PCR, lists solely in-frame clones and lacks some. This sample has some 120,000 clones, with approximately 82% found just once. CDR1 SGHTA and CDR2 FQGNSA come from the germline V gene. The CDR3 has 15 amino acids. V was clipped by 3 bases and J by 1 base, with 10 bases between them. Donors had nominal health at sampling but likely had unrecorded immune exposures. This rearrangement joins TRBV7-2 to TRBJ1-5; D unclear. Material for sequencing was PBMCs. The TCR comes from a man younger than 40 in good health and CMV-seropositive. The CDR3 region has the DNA TGTGCCAGCAGCTTGGAGGGCGCGAGCAATCAGCCCCAGCATTTT. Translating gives CASSLEGASNQPQHF. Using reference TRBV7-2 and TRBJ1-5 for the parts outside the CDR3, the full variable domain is GAGVSQSPSNKVTEKGKDVELRCDPISGHTALYWYRQSLGQGLEFLIYFQGNSAPDKSGLPSDRFSAERTGGSVSTLTIQRTQQEDSAVYLCASSLEGASNQPQHFGDGTRLSIL.